Presented here are 29 T cell receptor beta chains from one specimen sequenced in a study of blood T cell repertoires in COVID-19. Assay used: immunoSEQ multiplex PCR; TCRdb lists only in-frame clones, some missing. The sample lists 280,000 or so clones, 75% to 90% seen once, with approximately 2% in the top ten. The sequenced material came from peripheral blood. These receptors were obtained from a woman under 40 who had recovered from COVID-19.

The V gene is TRBV5-6, the J gene TRBJ1-1, with TRBD1 identical over 8 bases. J was trimmed by 3 bases and V by 5 bases; bases with no gene match: 6. Germline CDR1 and CDR2: SGHDT and YYEEEE. CDR3 length: 14 residues. The CDR3 coding sequence is TGTGCCAGCAGTTTCGGACAGGGAGACACTGAAGCTTTCTTT. Encoded protein: CASSFGQGDTEAFF.

The rearrangement uses TRBV5-6 and TRBJ2-7; D might be TRBD1 (5 bases). This CDR3 has 13 residues. V lost 0 bases and J lost 4, with 8 bases in between. Germline CDR1 is SGHDT and CDR2 is YYEEEE. This chain's CDR3 is CASSLEQVYEQYF. The CDR3 coding sequence is TGTGCCAGCAGCTTGGAACAGGTTTACGAGCAGTACTTC.

The chain uses TRBV27 and TRBJ1-2; no reliable D call. Germline CDR1 and CDR2: MNHEY and SMNVEV (reference sequence). This CDR3 is 12 amino acids long. V gave up 6 bases and J gave up 6 bases, with 11 bases separating them. The CDR3 is CASRSGFNGYTF. The DNA for the CDR3 is TGTGCCAGCAGGTCAGGCTTTAATGGCTACACCTTC.

V gene TRBV5-5 combines with J gene TRBJ2-3, with 15 bases aligning to TRBD2. This CDR3 has 17 residues. V lost 5 bases, J lost 3 bases, and 7 bases stayed unmatched. Per germline, CDR1 SGHKS and CDR2 YYEKEE (reference sequence). The DNA of the CDR3 is TGTGCCAGCAGATCGGGACTAGCGGGGGGAGTAACAGATACGCAGTATTTT. Translation: CASRSGLAGGVTDTQYF.

J is TRBJ2-1 and V is TRBV7-2; D possibly corresponds to TRBD2 (7 bases). V lost 5 bases and J 8 bases, leaving 22 bases between the germline ends. CDR3 size: 16 residues. Germline V gene sequence: CDR1 SGHTA, CDR2 FQGNSA. The CDR3 sequence: CASSGQGRESLHEQFF. The CDR3 coding sequence is TGTGCCAGCAGCGGTCAGGGGCGGGAGAGTTTGCATGAGCAGTTCTTC.

The chain uses TRBV19 and TRBJ1-4; D not certain. The germline V and J ends were trimmed by 3 bases and 4 bases, with 15 bases remaining between them. Germline values: CDR1 LNHDA, CDR2 SQIVND (reference sequence). The CDR3 is made up of 16 amino acids. The CDR3 is CASSIGQPSFNEKLFF. DNA of the CDR3: TGTGCCAGTAGTATTGGGCAACCGTCCTTTAATGAAAAACTGTTTTTT.

The rearrangement joins TRBV6-5 to TRBJ1-1, with TRBD1 as a possible D gene (6 bases). The germline V gene has CDR1 MNHEY and CDR2 SVGAGI. This CDR3 contains 14 residues. V lost 7 bases and J 5 bases, leaving 17 bases between the germline ends. This chain's CDR3 is CASTTSRGGTEAFF. The DNA for the CDR3 is TGTGCCAGCACGACCTCCAGGGGTGGGACTGAAGCTTTCTTT.

The chain joins TRBV20-1 to TRBJ2-3; 7 nucleotides line up with TRBD2. The CDR3 loop spans 14 amino acids. Germline V gene data show CDR1 as DFQATT and CDR2 as SNEGSKA (reference sequence). With 3 bases clipped from V and 4 bases from J, the junction kept 7 bases outside the gene matches. CDR3 sequence (DNA): TGCAGTGCTAGTGGAGCGGGAAGCGCAGATACGCAGTATTTT. This translates into CSASGAGSADTQYF.

The chain employs TRBV7-9 and TRBJ1-1; D may be TRBD1 (5 bases). The V end lost 0 bases, the J end lost 5 bases, and 10 bases lay between the germline ends. CDR3 length: 14 residues. Germline loops: CDR1 SEHNR, CDR2 FQNEAQ (reference sequence). This CDR3 is CASSLARRGTEAFF. CDR3 bases: TGTGCCAGCAGCTTAGCGCGGAGGGGTACTGAAGCTTTCTTT.

On this clone itself: In the same sample, other DNA sequences code for this CDR3. The chain uses TRBV28 and TRBJ1-1; no definite D call. Deletions cut 3 bases from V and 1 base from J, with 6 bases between. Germline CDR1 reads MDHEN; CDR2 reads SYDVKM. The CDR3 consists of 13 residues. This CDR3 reads CASSFRRNTEAFF. The CDR3 bases are TGTGCCAGCAGTTTCCGTAGGAACACTGAAGCTTTCTTT.

The sample holds a few counts of this clone. The chain employs TRBV6-5 and TRBJ2-7; D is perhaps TRBD2 (5 bases). Trimming shortened V by 4 bases and J by 1 base, and 11 bases separated the two germline ends. This CDR3 is 14 amino acids long. Germline assignment: CDR1 MNHEY and CDR2 SVGAGI. The CDR3 DNA reads TGTGCCAGCAGTTGGGGAGTTATGTCCTACGAGCAGTACTTC. As protein: CASSWGVMSYEQYF.

This chain connects TRBV3-1 (or the pseudogene TRBV3-2) to TRBJ1-3; unclear D gene. The CDR3 has 15 residues. The V end lost 1 base, the J end lost 4 bases, and 11 bases lay between the germline ends. The germline V gene has CDR1 LGHDT and CDR2 YNNKEL (reference sequence). The CDR3 here is CASSQVSRAGNTIYF. The CDR3 bases are TGTGCCAGCAGCCAAGTTTCGAGGGCCGGAAACACCATATATTTT.

This clone was recorded only once. The rearrangement uses TRBV6-5 and TRBJ2-7; the match to TRBD2 covers 13 bases. The CDR3 loop spans 15 amino acids. V was clipped by 8 bases and J by 3 bases; unmatched bases: 7. Germline V gene lookup returns CDR1 MNHEY and CDR2 SVGAGI. CDR3 amino acids: CASSWTSGSVYEQYF. The DNA of the CDR3 is TGTGCCAGCTCCTGGACTAGCGGGAGTGTCTACGAGCAGTACTTC.

The rearrangement uses TRBV5-1 and TRBJ2-3, with 7 nucleotides matching TRBD2. V was pared by 1 base and J by 3 bases, with 11 bases of the junction left unmatched. Germline V gene lookup returns CDR1 SGHRS and CDR2 YFSETQ. There are 17 residues in the CDR3. CDR3 sequence reads: CASSLTGGRSVTDTQYF. As DNA, the CDR3 is TGCGCCAGCAGCTTGACGGGCGGGAGATCGGTAACAGATACGCAGTATTTT.

The chain combines TRBV7-9 with TRBJ1-2; TRBD1 might be the D (5 bases). The V and J ends lost 1 base and 1 base respectively, with 16 bases between them. The CDR3 covers 17 residues. Germline CDR1 is SEHNR and CDR2 is FQNEAQ (reference sequence). The CDR3 is CASSLVGQGRFNYGYTF. The CDR3 nucleotides read TGTGCCAGCAGCTTAGTGGGGCAGGGCCGCTTTAACTATGGCTACACCTTC.

This clone has only one observation. V and J are TRBV28 and TRBJ2-1; 9 bases are shared with TRBD2. Germline CDR1 reads MDHEN; CDR2 reads SYDVKM. The V and J ends lost 7 bases and 0 bases, in that order; junction bases with no gene match: 7. CDR3 length: 16 amino acids. The CDR3 protein is CASIPSGKSSYNEQFF. The DNA of the CDR3 is TGTGCCAGCATCCCTAGCGGGAAGAGCTCCTACAATGAGCAGTTCTTC.

This clone showed up just a few times. This sequence joins TRBV10-3 and TRBJ2-2, with 11 bases identical to TRBD2. V lost 6 bases and J lost 8; bases outside the gene matches: 14. CDR1 is ENHRY and CDR2 is SYGVKD in the germline V gene. The CDR3 sequence is 17 residues long. The CDR3 is CAIRTSGLAASGGELFF. The CDR3 nucleotides read TGTGCCATCAGGACCTCGGGACTAGCGGCCTCTGGAGGGGAGCTGTTTTTT.

The chain links TRBV3-1 (or the pseudogene TRBV3-2) to TRBJ2-7; 7 bases map to TRBD2. The germline gives CDR1 LGHDT, CDR2 YNNKEL (reference sequence). Trimming removed 5 bases from V and 1 base from J; junction bases left unmatched: 11. This CDR3 is 16 amino acids long. CDR3 residues: CASSFRLAQPSYEQYF. The CDR3 region has the DNA TGTGCCAGCAGCTTCCGACTAGCCCAGCCGTCCTACGAGCAGTACTTC.

This sequence joins TRBV28 and TRBJ2-6, with D tentatively TRBD2 (5 bases). The CDR3 contains 16 residues. The germline CDR1 and CDR2 sequences are MDHEN and SYDVKM. The V and J ends lost 5 bases and 2 bases respectively, with 13 bases between them. CDR3 protein: CASSLSGNTGANVLTF. The CDR3 bases are TGTGCCAGCAGTCTTTCGGGGAACACTGGGGCCAACGTCCTGACTTTC.

This chain joins TRBV4-1 and TRBJ1-6; D gene unclear. In germline, CDR1 is MGHRA, CDR2 YSYEKL. V was clipped by 1 base and J by 5 bases, with 15 bases between them. This CDR3 comprises 17 residues. CDR3 in DNA: TGCGCCAGCAGCCAAGCCCGGAGGACCGAAGATAATTCACCCCTCCACTTT. It codes for CASSQARRTEDNSPLHF.

The chain links TRBV18 to TRBJ1-2, with 7 bases matching TRBD1. Germline CDR1 KGHSH, CDR2 LQKENI. This CDR3 contains 14 residues. The V gene end was trimmed by 2 bases and the J gene end by 8 bases; junction bases not matched to a gene: 8. This CDR3 reads CASSPDGQVGGYTF. As DNA, the CDR3 is TGTGCCAGCTCACCAGATGGACAGGTCGGCGGCTACACCTTC. The full variable domain, with the rest looked up from reference TRBV18 and TRBJ1-2, is NAGVMQNPRHLVRRRGQEARLRCSPMKGHSHVYWYRQLPEEGLKFMVYLQKENIIDESGMPKERFSAEFPKEGPSILRIQQVVRGDSAAYFCASSPDGQVGGYTFGSGTRLTVV.

This clone was recorded once. The rearrangement links TRBV18 to TRBJ1-5; 11 bases are shared with TRBD1. The length of the CDR3 is 15 residues. With V trimmed by 3 bases and J by 5 bases, 3 bases remained unmatched. Germline-derived CDR1 and CDR2 are KGHSH and LQKENI. The CDR3 sequence is CASSPGQGAYQPQHF. CDR3 in DNA: TGTGCCAGCTCACCCGGACAGGGGGCGTATCAGCCCCAGCATTTT.

V usage is TRBV10-3 and J usage is TRBJ1-1, with TRBD1 matching 8 bases. This CDR3 is 13 amino acids long. Unmatched junction bases numbered 5, after V lost 6 bases and J lost 5 bases. Germline V gene data show CDR1 as ENHRY and CDR2 as SYGVKD. The CDR3 DNA sequence: TGTGCCATCAGACAGGGGGTCGGTACTGAAGCTTTCTTT. Translation gives CAIRQGVGTEAFF.

This rearrangement joins TRBV5-5 to TRBJ2-7; 9 nucleotides align to TRBD2. This CDR3 region has 15 residues. Germline CDR1 and CDR2: SGHKS and YYEKEE (reference sequence). The J segment lost 2 bases and the V segment lost 0 bases, leaving 3 bases of the junction unmatched. CDR3 sequence (DNA): TGTGCCAGCAGCTTGGGACTAGCGGCGACCTACGAGCAGTACTTC. Its protein product is CASSLGLAATYEQYF.

The V and J genes are TRBV6-5 and TRBJ1-4; TRBD1 agrees at 8 bases. The CDR3 spans 15 residues. Germline V gives CDR1 MNHEY, CDR2 SVGAGI. The V gene end was trimmed by 6 bases and the J gene end by 7 bases; junction bases not matched to a gene: 10. CDR3 protein: CASRNNPDRAEKLFF. The CDR3 DNA reads TGTGCCAGCAGAAACAACCCGGACAGGGCTGAAAAACTGTTTTTT.

The genes are TRBV3-1 (or the pseudogene TRBV3-2) and TRBJ2-7; 7 bases align to TRBD2. The CDR3 spans 14 residues. The V gene's germline CDR1 is LGHDT and CDR2 YNNKEL (reference sequence). With 1 base clipped from V and 2 bases from J, the junction kept 2 bases outside the gene matches. CDR3 nucleotide sequence: TGTGCCAGCAGCCAAGTACGGGGGGCCTACGAGCAGTACTTC. This codes for CASSQVRGAYEQYF.

This clone is a singleton in its sample. This chain uses TRBV15 with TRBJ2-7; TRBD2 might be the D (6 bases). This CDR3 has 15 residues. Trimming took off 2 bases at V and 6 bases at J, with 17 bases between the two ends. Germline CDR1 is LNHNV and CDR2 is YYDKDF (reference sequence). The DNA of the CDR3 is TGTGCCACCAGCAGAAATCTTTTGGAGGGCGGCGAGCAGTACTTC. It translates to CATSRNLLEGGEQYF.

CDR3 loop: CASTPLAGGTGELFF. CDR3 DNA: TGTGCCAGCACCCCCTTAGCGGGGGGCACCGGGGAGCTGTTTTTT. The chain uses TRBV27 and TRBJ2-2; 10 positions match TRBD2. Losses at the gene ends were 7 bases for V and 4 bases for J; bases not matched to a gene: 6. CDR3 length: 15 residues. Germline V gives CDR1 MNHEY, CDR2 SMNVEV (reference sequence).

The rearrangement joins TRBV10-3 to TRBJ2-3; TRBD1 aligns across 8 bases. This CDR3 spans 15 amino acids. CDR1 is ENHRY, CDR2 SYGVKD, per germline. V trimming: 3 bases; J trimming: 4 bases; junction bases outside the gene matches: 6. In DNA, the CDR3 is TGTGCCATCAGTGATACAGGGGGAGAGGCAGATACGCAGTATTTT. Translating it yields CAISDTGGEADTQYF.